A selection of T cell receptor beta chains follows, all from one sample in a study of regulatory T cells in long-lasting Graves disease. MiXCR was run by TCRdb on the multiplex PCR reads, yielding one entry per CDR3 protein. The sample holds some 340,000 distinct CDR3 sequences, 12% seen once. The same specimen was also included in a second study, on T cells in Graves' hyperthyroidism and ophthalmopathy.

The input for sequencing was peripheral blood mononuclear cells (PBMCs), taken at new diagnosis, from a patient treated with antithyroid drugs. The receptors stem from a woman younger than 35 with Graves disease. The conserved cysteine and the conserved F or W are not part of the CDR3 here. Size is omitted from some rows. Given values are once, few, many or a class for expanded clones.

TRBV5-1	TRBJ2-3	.	ASSLARGATDTQY
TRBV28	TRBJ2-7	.	ASSLRASREQY
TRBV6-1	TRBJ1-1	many	ASSPGTGVEAF
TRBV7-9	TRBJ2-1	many	ASSLGRLAREQF
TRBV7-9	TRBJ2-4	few	ASSFLSDLAKNIQY
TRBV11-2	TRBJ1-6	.	ASSLSAGGNSPLH
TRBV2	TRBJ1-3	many	ASSESAVSGNTIY
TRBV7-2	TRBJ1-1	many	ASSSNTRSPVDEAF
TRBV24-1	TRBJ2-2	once	ATSDPSGQTTGELF
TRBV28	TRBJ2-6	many	ASSGTAVSGANVLT
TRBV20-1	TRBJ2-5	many	SARDRDQETQY
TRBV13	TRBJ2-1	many	ASSLVEGTGAYNEQF
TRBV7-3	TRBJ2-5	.	ASSSTGPETQY
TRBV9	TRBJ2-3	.	ASSEEAGGPVDTQY
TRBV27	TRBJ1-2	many	ASGWQGLRLDGYT
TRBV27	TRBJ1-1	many	ASGSGQSKLEAF
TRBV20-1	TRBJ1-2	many	SARPQGTLGAYGYT
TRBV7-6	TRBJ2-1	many	ASSLRAGGRDEQF
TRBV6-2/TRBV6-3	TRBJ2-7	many	ASSYGTSWAYEQY
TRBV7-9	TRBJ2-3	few	ASGDRGTDTQY
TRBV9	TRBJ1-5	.	ASGRGDGNQPQH
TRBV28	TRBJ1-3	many	ASSATRVFSGNTIY
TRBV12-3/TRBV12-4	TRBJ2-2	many	ASSQSGSEAGELF
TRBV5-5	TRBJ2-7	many	ASSQPGQGDEQY
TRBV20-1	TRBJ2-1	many	SAANRGSYNEQF
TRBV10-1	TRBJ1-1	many	ASSDFDRVPSEAF
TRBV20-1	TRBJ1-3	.	SARDHHQTRTAGNTIY
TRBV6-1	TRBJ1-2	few	ATGQGEGGYT
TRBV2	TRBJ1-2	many	ASSWGLANYGYT
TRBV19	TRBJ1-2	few	ASQSQGYGYT
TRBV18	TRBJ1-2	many	ASSPGRANYGYT
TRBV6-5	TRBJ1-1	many	ASSYLGWGDTEAF
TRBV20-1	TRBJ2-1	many	SATPYNEQF
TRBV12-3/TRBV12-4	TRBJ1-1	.	ASSISQALSEAF
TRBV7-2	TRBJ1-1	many	ASRNLPTEAF
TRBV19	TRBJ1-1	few	ASSIGAGTATNTEAF
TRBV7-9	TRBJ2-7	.	ASSFEEGLQGRLWVYEQY
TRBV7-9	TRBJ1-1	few	ASSSPGVSEAF
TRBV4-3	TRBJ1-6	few	ASSQEHRGGSPLH
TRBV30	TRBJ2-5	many	AWSMWSGETQY
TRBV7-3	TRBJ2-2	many	ASSTDRNTGELF
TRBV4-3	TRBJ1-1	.	ASSRDAGTEAF
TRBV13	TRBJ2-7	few	ASSLRAGSEQY
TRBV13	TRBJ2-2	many	ASSRMGTGELF
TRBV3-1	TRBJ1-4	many	ASSPRGNEKLF
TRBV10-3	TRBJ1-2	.	AINQPGTDLYGYT